The entry that follows covers one T cell receptor (beta chain) sequence. CDR3 length: 15 amino acids. Trimming pared 3 bases from V and 3 bases from J, leaving 16 bases between. Per germline, CDR1 SGDLS and CDR2 YYNGEE. This specimen comes from a study of blood T cell repertoires in COVID-19. Study context: Sites across the United States, Italy and Spain contributed samples from acute and convalescent COVID-19. T cells, B-cell-depleted T cells, or PBMCs provided the cDNA or gDNA that served as material.

Authors' methods: Amplification from reference gene primers served as the basis for estimated nucleated cell counts. TCRdb's copy holds only in-frame clones and misses some; the assay was immunoSEQ multiplex PCR. Clone size and V and J calls were adopted from that table, with D and trimming inferred from the DNA. The table lists approximately 260,000 clones, more than 60% of them singletons, with over 3% in the top ten. Input material: peripheral blood. The rearrangement links TRBV9 to TRBJ2-7; D may be TRBD2 (5 bases). The receptor comes from a woman between 40 and 50 years old with active or convalescent COVID-19. The DNA for the CDR3 is TGTGCCAGCAGCGAGACCCTGGGCGGAGGCTACGAGCAGTACTTC. This codes for CASSETLGGGYEQYF.